The next 20 T cell receptor beta chains were all read from a single sample in a study of early T cells in non-severe SARS-CoV-2 infection (dated by TCRdb to about 2021). Library creation used 5' RACE. Sequencer: NextSeq 500. TCRdb reanalyzed the raw reads on its own, using fastp at Q25 for trimming and MiXCR for clone calling, and kept in-frame beta chains. Rows merge per CDR3 protein into single entries with the most common DNA and genes. Recorded for this sample are about 39,000 distinct CDR3 sequences; under 4.5% of them occurred a single time. Around 2.9% of the sample rests with the top ten. Sequencing was carried out using whole blood. The receptors come from an adult who was a healthcare worker with PCR-confirmed SARS-CoV-2 infection or an uninfected control (not recorded which).

At least ten counts were recorded for this clonotype. This chain links TRBV25-1 with TRBJ1-6; D is possibly TRBD1 (6 bases). Germline CDR1 is MGHDK and CDR2 is SYGVNS. The CDR3 has 13 residues. V shed 3 bases and J shed 13 bases, with 13 bases lying between them. CDR3 region: CASSDGQRVPLHF. CDR3 bases: TGTGCCAGCAGTGACGGACAGCGGGTTCCCCTCCACTTT.

The rearrangement uses TRBV18 and TRBJ1-1; 7 bases are shared with TRBD1. The germline V gene encodes CDR1 KGHSH and CDR2 LQKENI. This CDR3 has 15 residues. Unmatched junction bases numbered 8, after V lost 3 bases and J lost 4 bases. CDR3 DNA: TGTGCCAGCTCACCGAAGACAGGGCGCGGCACTGAAGCTTTCTTT. It codes for CASSPKTGRGTEAFF.

This clonotype was recorded many times. The gene calls are TRBV10-3 and TRBJ2-7; 10 bases are shared with TRBD2. The CDR3 is 17 amino acids. CDR1 and CDR2 from the germline V gene are ENHRY and SYGVKD. V trimming: 4 bases; J trimming: 4 bases; junction bases outside the gene matches: 13. Written as DNA, the CDR3 is TGTGCCATCAGTGGAATCCGTGGGTCTAGCGGGAGTTACGAGCAGTACTTC. Its translation is CAISGIRGSSGSYEQYF.

The table lists this clonotype with many counts. V and J are TRBV5-4 and TRBJ2-1; 7 bases line up with TRBD2. This CDR3 region has 15 residues. V trimming: 4 bases; J trimming: 0 bases; junction bases outside the gene matches: 4. Germline V gene lookup returns CDR1 SGHNT and CDR2 YYREEE (reference sequence). The CDR3 DNA reads TGTGCCAGCAGCGGCGGGACTAACTCCTACAATGAGCAGTTCTTC. Protein sequence: CASSGGTNSYNEQFF. The whole variable domain, remainder taken from reference TRBV5-4 and TRBJ2-1, is ETGVTQSPTHLIKTRGQQVTLRCSSQSGHNTVSWYQQALGQGPQFIFQYYREEENGRGNFPPRFSGLQFPNYSSELNVNALELDDSALYLCASSGGTNSYNEQFFGPGTRLTVL.

In its sample, this clonotype was seen many times. The rearrangement joins TRBV3-1 to TRBJ2-5, with D uncertain. Trimming cost V 0 bases and J 3 bases, with 8 bases left between them. CDR3 size: 14 residues. Germline CDR1 reads LGHDT; CDR2 reads YNNKEL (reference sequence). The CDR3 DNA is TGTGCCAGCAGCCAAGAAGAAGGGAAAGAGACCCAGTACTTC. Translation gives CASSQEEGKETQYF.

This clonotype was seen ten or more times. As DNA, the CDR3 is TGTGCCAGCAGCTTAGGGCAGGGATCAACTAATGAAAAACTGTTTTTT. Translated: CASSLGQGSTNEKLFF. The chain couples TRBV7-9 to TRBJ1-4; maybe TRBD1 (5 bases). CDR1 and CDR2 from the germline V gene are SEHNR and FQNEAQ (reference sequence). V lost 1 base, J lost 0 bases, and 9 bases lay in between. This CDR3 comprises 16 residues.

This clonotype was detected a few times. V and J are TRBV12-3 or TRBV12-4 and TRBJ1-2; D is unclear. The CDR3 extends over 14 amino acids. V shed 6 bases and J shed 3 bases, with 14 bases lying between them. CDR3 sequence: CASSKGDPYYGYTF. The CDR3 bases are TGTGCCAGCAGCAAGGGAGATCCCTACTATGGCTACACCTTC.

In its sample, this clonotype was seen many times. The genes are TRBV12-3 or TRBV12-4 and TRBJ1-1, with D maybe TRBD1 (5 bases). The V end was cut by 5 bases, the J end by 4 bases, with 14 bases between. The CDR3 is 14 amino acids. The CDR3 nucleotides read TGTGCCAGCAGTCGGGGCCACAGCAGCACTGAAGCTTTCTTT. This translates into CASSRGHSSTEAFF.

This clonotype was seen at least ten times. The rearrangement joins TRBV5-4 to TRBJ1-1; D remains unclear. Germline CDR1 SGHNT, CDR2 YYREEE (reference sequence). The CDR3 spans 16 residues. V shed 0 bases and J shed 0 bases, with 12 bases lying between them. The CDR3: CASSLEPTRLNTEAFF. The CDR3 DNA follows: TGTGCCAGCAGCTTGGAGCCCACACGTCTGAACACTGAAGCTTTCTTT. The full variable domain, rest sourced from reference TRBV5-4 and TRBJ1-1, is ETGVTQSPTHLIKTRGQQVTLRCSSQSGHNTVSWYQQALGQGPQFIFQYYREEENGRGNFPPRFSGLQFPNYSSELNVNALELDDSALYLCASSLEPTRLNTEAFFGQGTRLTVV.

This clonotype has at least ten counts. The chain joins TRBV20-1 to TRBJ1-5, with TRBD1 matching over 10 bases. The CDR3 extends over 14 amino acids. The junction had 4 bases not matched to a gene; V was cut back by 2 bases and J by 6 bases. Germline CDR1 and CDR2: DFQATT and SNEGSKA (reference sequence). The CDR3 sequence: CSARPTGGSQPQHF. The CDR3 DNA sequence: TGCAGTGCTAGACCGACAGGGGGCAGTCAGCCCCAGCATTTT.

Ten or more counts support this clonotype. V gene TRBV29-1 combines with J gene TRBJ2-3; D is perhaps TRBD1 (6 bases). CDR1 and CDR2 from the germline V gene are SQVTM and ANQGSEA. V lost 5 bases to trimming and J lost 3 bases, with 15 bases between them. The CDR3 sequence is 14 residues long. The CDR3 coding sequence is TGCAGCGTTCTGGGACAACTAGGGACAGATACGCAGTATTTT. Residues: CSVLGQLGTDTQYF.

This clonotype was recorded at least ten times. V usage is TRBV4-2 and J usage is TRBJ1-5, with 7 bases fitting TRBD1. CDR3 length: 20 amino acids. V lost 1 base and J lost 4; bases outside the gene matches: 19. Germline V CDR1 and CDR2: LGHNA, YNFKEQ. The DNA of the CDR3 is TGTGCCAGCAGCCAAGTTTGGGGCGGAGGGGGCGAGATGAATAATCAGCCCCAGCATTTT. This gives the protein CASSQVWGGGGEMNNQPQHF.

This clonotype has ten or more counts. The gene calls are TRBV4-1 and TRBJ2-1, with 7 bases that match TRBD1. The CDR3 extends over 15 amino acids. V shed 1 base and J 10 bases; nucleotides not matched to a gene: 10. Germline values: CDR1 MGHRA, CDR2 YSYEKL. CDR3 bases: TGCGCCAGCAGCCAAGCGGAGAAACAGGGGTACGAGCAGTTCTTC. Amino acids: CASSQAEKQGYEQFF.

This clonotype was found many times. This sequence joins TRBV10-3 and TRBJ2-7, with 7 bases that match TRBD1. Losses at the gene ends were 0 bases for V and 4 bases for J; bases not matched to a gene: 6. The CDR3 runs to 15 residues. Germline V gene lookup returns CDR1 ENHRY and CDR2 SYGVKD. The CDR3 sequence is CAISESTTGLYEQYF. CDR3 DNA: TGTGCCATCAGTGAGTCCACGACAGGGTTGTACGAGCAGTACTTC.

This clonotype was counted at least ten times. J is TRBJ2-3 and V is TRBV4-1; D call uncertain. Germline loops: CDR1 MGHRA, CDR2 YSYEKL. The CDR3 loop spans 16 amino acids. V was pared by 1 base and J by 0 bases, with 11 bases between. In DNA form, the CDR3 reads TGCGCCAGCAGCCAAGGTATCAGGCGCAGCACAGATACGCAGTATTTT. This codes for CASSQGIRRSTDTQYF.

Many counts were recorded for this clonotype. The chain recombines TRBV29-1 with TRBJ2-1; 11 bases map to TRBD2. There are 16 residues in the CDR3. CDR1 SQVTM and CDR2 ANQGSEA come from the germline V gene. V was pared by 3 bases and J by 1 base, with 5 bases of the junction left unmatched. The CDR3 here is CSVDQGTSGSYNEQFF. The CDR3 coding sequence is TGCAGCGTTGATCAAGGGACTAGCGGATCCTACAATGAGCAGTTCTTC.

This clonotype was observed many times. The chain has TRBV9 and TRBJ2-7, with 7 bases matching TRBD1. Per the germline V gene, CDR1 is SGDLS and CDR2 is YYNGEE. The J segment lost 3 bases and the V segment lost 0 bases, leaving 6 bases of the junction unmatched. The CDR3 has 15 residues. This CDR3 reads CASSVGQGKNYEQYF. CDR3 nucleotide sequence: TGTGCCAGCAGCGTAGGACAGGGAAAGAACTACGAGCAGTACTTC.

This clonotype showed up many times. The chain is built from TRBV18 and TRBJ2-7, with D possibly being TRBD1 or TRBD2 (5 bases each). The CDR3 is 12 residues long. Germline V CDR1 and CDR2: KGHSH, LQKENI. The V end was cut by 2 bases, the J end by 7 bases, with 9 bases between. The CDR3 loop is CASSPLGEEQYF. In DNA form, the CDR3 reads TGTGCCAGCTCACCATTGGGGGAAGAGCAGTACTTC.

This clonotype has only a few counts. V gene TRBV9 combines with J gene TRBJ2-1, with D unresolved. The CDR3 extends over 15 amino acids. The germline V and J ends were trimmed by 3 bases and 6 bases, with 16 bases remaining between them. Per germline, CDR1 SGDLS and CDR2 YYNGEE. DNA for the CDR3: TGTGCCAGCAGCGCAGGAAGCGCCCTGGCCAATGAGCAGTTCTTC. Translation: CASSAGSALANEQFF. Looking up the rest from reference TRBV9 and TRBJ2-1 gives the full variable domain: DSGVTQTPKHLITATGQRVTLRCSPRSGDLSVYWYQQSLDQGLQFLIQYYNGEERAKGNILERFSAQQFPDLHSELNLSSLELGDSALYFCASSAGSALANEQFFGPGTRLTVL.

This clonotype occurred many times. CDR3 sequence (DNA): TGTGCCAGCAGCCTTGGGCACCTCGTCGGGACACCGGGCGGGGAGACCCAGTACTTC. Encoded protein: CASSLGHLVGTPGGETQYF. The chain has TRBV11-2 and TRBJ2-5, with D maybe TRBD1 (6 bases). The CDR3 spans 19 residues. Germline values: CDR1 SGHAT, CDR2 FQNNGV. V was pared by 5 bases and J by 5 bases, with 30 bases between.